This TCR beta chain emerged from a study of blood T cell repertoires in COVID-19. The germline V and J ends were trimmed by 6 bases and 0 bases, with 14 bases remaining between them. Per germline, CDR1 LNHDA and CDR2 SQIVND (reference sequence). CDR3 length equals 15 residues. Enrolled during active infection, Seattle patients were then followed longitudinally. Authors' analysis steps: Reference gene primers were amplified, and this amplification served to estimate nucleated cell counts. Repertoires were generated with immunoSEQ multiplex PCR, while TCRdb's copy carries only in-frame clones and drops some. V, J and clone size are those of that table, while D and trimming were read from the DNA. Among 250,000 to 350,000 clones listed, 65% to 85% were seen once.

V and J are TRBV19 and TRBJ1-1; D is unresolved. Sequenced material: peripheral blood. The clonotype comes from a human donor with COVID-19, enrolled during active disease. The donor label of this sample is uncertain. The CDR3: CASSPQQLVNTEAFF. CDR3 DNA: TGTGCCAGTAGCCCCCAACAGTTAGTGAACACTGAAGCTTTCTTT.